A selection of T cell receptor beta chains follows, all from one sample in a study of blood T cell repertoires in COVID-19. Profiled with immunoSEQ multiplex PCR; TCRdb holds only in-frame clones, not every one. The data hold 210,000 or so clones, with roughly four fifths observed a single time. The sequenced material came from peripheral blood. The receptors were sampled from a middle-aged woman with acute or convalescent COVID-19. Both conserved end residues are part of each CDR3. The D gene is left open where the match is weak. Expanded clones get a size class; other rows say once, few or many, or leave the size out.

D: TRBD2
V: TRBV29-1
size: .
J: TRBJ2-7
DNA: TGCAGCGTTGAGACTAGCGGGAACTCCTACGAGCAGTACTTC
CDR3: CSVETSGNSYEQYF

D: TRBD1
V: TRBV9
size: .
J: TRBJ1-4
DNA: TGTGCCAGCAGCGGGGGACAGGGGGCGAGAACTAATGAAAAACTGTTTTTT
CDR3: CASSGGQGARTNEKLFF

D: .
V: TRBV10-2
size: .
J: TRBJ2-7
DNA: TGCGCCAGCAGTGAGTCCGGGACACTCGGCTTGGAGCAGTACTTC
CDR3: CASSESGTLGLEQYF

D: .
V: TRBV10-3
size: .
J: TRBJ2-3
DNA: TGTGCCATCAGTGGAGAGGCGGATACGCAGTATTTT
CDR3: CAISGEADTQYF

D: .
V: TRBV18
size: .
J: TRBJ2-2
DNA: TGTGCCAGCTCACCAGAGACTCGCGGCACCGGGGAGCTGTTTTTT
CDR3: CASSPETRGTGELFF

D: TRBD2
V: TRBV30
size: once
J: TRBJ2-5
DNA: TGTGCCTGGAGTGCCGGGGGGGAAGGCAGGGCCCAGTACTTC
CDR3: CAWSAGGEGRAQYF

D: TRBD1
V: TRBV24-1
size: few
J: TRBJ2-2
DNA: TGTGCCACCAGTGATTATCGGACAGGGGAAACCGGGGAGCTGTTTTTT
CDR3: CATSDYRTGETGELFF

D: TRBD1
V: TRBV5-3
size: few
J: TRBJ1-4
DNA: TGTGCCAGAAGCCAGGGACAGGGCGCTAATGAAAAACTGTTTTTT
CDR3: CARSQGQGANEKLFF

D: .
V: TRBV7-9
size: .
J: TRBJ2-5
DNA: TGTGCCAGCAGCTCAATAGCGGAGGAGGGGGAGACCCAGTACTTC
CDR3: CASSSIAEEGETQYF

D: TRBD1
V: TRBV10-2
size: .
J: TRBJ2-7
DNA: TGCGCCAGCATGAGACAGGGAGCCTACGAGCAGTACTTC
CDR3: CASMRQGAYEQYF

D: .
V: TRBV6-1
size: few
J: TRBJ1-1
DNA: TGTGCCAGCAGTGAATCCTCAGGGATGGGCACTGAAGCTTTCTTT
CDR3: CASSESSGMGTEAFF

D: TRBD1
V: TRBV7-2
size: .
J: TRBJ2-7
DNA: TGTGCCAGCAGCTTAGTTCGACAGGGGGCTCACGAGCAGTACTTC
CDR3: CASSLVRQGAHEQYF

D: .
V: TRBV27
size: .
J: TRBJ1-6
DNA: TGTGCCAGCAGTTACACTAATTATAATTCACCCCTCCACTTT
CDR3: CASSYTNYNSPLHF

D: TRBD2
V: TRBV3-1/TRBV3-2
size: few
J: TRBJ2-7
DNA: TGTGCCAGCAGTCGGACTAGCGGGAGGGATTTGGGCGAGCAGTACTTC
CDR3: CASSRTSGRDLGEQYF

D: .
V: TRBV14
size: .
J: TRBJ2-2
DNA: TGTGCCAGCAGCCAAGCGGGGGGCACCCTCAACACCGGGGAGCTGTTTTTT
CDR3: CASSQAGGTLNTGELFF

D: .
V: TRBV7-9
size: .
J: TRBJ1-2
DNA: TGTGCCAGCAGCTTGACAGGTTATGGCTACACCTTC
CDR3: CASSLTGYGYTF

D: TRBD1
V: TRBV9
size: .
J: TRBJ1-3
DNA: TGTGCCAGCAGCGTAGCCCTCCGGACAGGCGGAAACACCATATATTTT
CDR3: CASSVALRTGGNTIYF

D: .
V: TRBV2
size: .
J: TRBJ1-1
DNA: TGTGCCAGCAGGGAGGACAGTACGATCAGGGAAGCTTTCTTT
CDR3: CASREDSTIREAFF

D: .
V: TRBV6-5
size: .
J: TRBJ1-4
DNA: TGTGCCAGCAGTTACGGCCTTGGAGAGGAAAAACTGTTTTTT
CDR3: CASSYGLGEEKLFF

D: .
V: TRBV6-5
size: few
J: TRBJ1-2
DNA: TGTGCCAGCAGCCTAGACCCAGGAGGATACTATGGCTACACCTTC
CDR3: CASSLDPGGYYGYTF

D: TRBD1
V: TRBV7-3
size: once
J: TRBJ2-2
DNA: TGTGCCAGCAGCTTAACCGTGACAGGGTTTGTCACCGGGGAGCTGTTTTTT
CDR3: CASSLTVTGFVTGELFF

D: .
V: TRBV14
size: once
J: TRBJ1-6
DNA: TGTGCCAGCAGCCAAGGGCAAATTAATTCACCCCTCCACTTT
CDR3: CASSQGQINSPLHF

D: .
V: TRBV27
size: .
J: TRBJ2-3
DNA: TGTGCCAGCAGTTTCCGCGGGGTTGGGACAGATACGCAGTATTTT
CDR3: CASSFRGVGTDTQYF

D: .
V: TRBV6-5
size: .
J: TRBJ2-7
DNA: TGTGCCAGCTTCCCTTCCCGGGGGTCCTACGAGCAGTACTTC
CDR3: CASFPSRGSYEQYF

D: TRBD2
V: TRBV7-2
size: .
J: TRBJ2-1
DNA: TGTGCCAGCAGCCCCCGGGCTAGCGGATACAATGAGCAGTTCTTC
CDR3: CASSPRASGYNEQFF

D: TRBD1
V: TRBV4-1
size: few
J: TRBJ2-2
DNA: TGCGCCAGCAGCCACCTTGGGGGCCGGCAGGGGGCAGGCACCGGGGAGCTGTTTTTT
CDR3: CASSHLGGRQGAGTGELFF

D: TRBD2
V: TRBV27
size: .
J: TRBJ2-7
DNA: TGTGCCAGCAGTTTAGACAGGGGACTAGCGGGAGTATCCGAGCAGTACTTC
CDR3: CASSLDRGLAGVSEQYF

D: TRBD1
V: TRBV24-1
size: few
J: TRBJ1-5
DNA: TGTGCCACCAGTGTCACAGGGGGAATAAGCAGCAATCAGCCCCAGCATTTT
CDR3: CATSVTGGISSNQPQHF

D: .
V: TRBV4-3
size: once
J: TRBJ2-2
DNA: TGCGCCAGCAGCCAGGCCCTCATCGAAAGCGGGAACACCGGGGAGCTGTTTTTT
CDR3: CASSQALIESGNTGELFF

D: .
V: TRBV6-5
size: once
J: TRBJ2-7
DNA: TGTGCCAGCAGCCGGCAGGGGACATTAGGCTACGAGCAGTACTTC
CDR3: CASSRQGTLGYEQYF

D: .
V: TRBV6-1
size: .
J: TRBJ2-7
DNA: TGTGCCAGCAGTGATTGGAGGGAAACCTACGAGCAGTACTTC
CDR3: CASSDWRETYEQYF

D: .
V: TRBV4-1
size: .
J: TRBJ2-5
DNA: TGCGCCAGCAGCCAAGCGGCCCAGGGGACCCAGTACTTC
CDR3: CASSQAAQGTQYF

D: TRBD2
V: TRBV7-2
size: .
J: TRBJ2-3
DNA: TGTGCCAGCAGCCCCCCGGGACTAGCATTGGATACGCAGTATTTT
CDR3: CASSPPGLALDTQYF

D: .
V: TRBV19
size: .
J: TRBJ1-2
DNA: TGTGCCAGTAGTCCCGGCGGGACTTACCGTGGCTACACCTTC
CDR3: CASSPGGTYRGYTF

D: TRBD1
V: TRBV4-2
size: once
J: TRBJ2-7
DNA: TGTGCCAGCAGCCAGACCGTAGGACAGGGCTACTCCTACGAGCAGTACTTC
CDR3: CASSQTVGQGYSYEQYF

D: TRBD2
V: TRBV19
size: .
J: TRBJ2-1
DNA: TGTGCCAGTAGTATCCAAGCGGGAGGGCTCAATGAGCAGTTCTTC
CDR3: CASSIQAGGLNEQFF

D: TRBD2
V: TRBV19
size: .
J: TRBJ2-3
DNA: TGTGCCAGTAGTGTAGCGGGAGCGGGCGCAGATACGCAGTATTTT
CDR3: CASSVAGAGADTQYF

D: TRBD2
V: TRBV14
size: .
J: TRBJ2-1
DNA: TGTGCCAGCAGCCAAGGGGGGACTAGCGGAACCTACAATGAGCAGTTCTTC
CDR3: CASSQGGTSGTYNEQFF

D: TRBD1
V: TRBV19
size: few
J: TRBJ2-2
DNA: TGTGCCACCTCGGGACAGGGGGCTGGTACCGGGGAGCTGTTTTTT
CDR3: CATSGQGAGTGELFF

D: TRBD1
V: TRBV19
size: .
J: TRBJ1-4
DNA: TGTGCCAGTAGTAGAAACAGGGGCGGTAATGAAAAACTGTTTTTT
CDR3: CASSRNRGGNEKLFF

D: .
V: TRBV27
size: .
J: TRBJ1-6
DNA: TGTGCCAGCAGCCCCTTGGCCGAATATAATTCACCCCTCCACTTT
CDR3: CASSPLAEYNSPLHF

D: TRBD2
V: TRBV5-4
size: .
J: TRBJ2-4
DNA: TGTGCCAGCAGTCGGACTAGCGGGGACCTAGCCAAAAACATTCAGTACTTC
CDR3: CASSRTSGDLAKNIQYF

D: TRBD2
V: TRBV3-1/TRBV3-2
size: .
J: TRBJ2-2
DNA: TGTGCCAGCAGTCGGACTAGCGGGGGGGCCGGGGAGCTGTTTTTT
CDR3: CASSRTSGGAGELFF

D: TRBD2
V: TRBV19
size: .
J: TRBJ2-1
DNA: TGTGCCAGTAGTATAGGCGGGAGGGCTGACGAGCAGTTCTTC
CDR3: CASSIGGRADEQFF

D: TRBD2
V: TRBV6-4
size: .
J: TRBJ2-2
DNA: TGTGCCAGCAGTGACTCCCCTCTAGCGGGAGGGGACACCGGGGAGCTGTTTTTT
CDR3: CASSDSPLAGGDTGELFF

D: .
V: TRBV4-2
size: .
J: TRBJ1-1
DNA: TGTGCCAGCAGCCCGGGGGGGGGTGGCACTGAAGCTTTCTTT
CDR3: CASSPGGGGTEAFF

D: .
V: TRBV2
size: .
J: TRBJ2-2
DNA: TGTGCCAGCAGTGGGACTTTCACCGGGGAGCTGTTTTTT
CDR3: CASSGTFTGELFF

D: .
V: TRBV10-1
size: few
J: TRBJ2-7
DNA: TGCGCCAGCAGTGAGTCTCCAGGGAACGAGCAGTACTTC
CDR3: CASSESPGNEQYF

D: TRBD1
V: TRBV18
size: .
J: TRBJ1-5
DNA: TGTGCCAGCTCACCACCTCAGGGGGCGGGTGGCAATCAGCCCCAGCATTTT
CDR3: CASSPPQGAGGNQPQHF